Detailed here is one TCR beta chain. This entry is derived from a study of blood T cell repertoires in COVID-19. Looking at the study overall: COVID-19 samples, acute and convalescent, were from the United States, Italy and Spain. Sample material is recorded as cDNA or gDNA derived from T cells, B-cell-depleted T cells, or PBMCs.

In the authors' workflow: Amplified reference gene primers provided the basis for estimating nucleated cell counts. The protocol was immunoSEQ multiplex PCR, while the TCRdb copy is restricted to in-frame clones and leaves out a portion. The V and J calls and clone size come from that table; D and trimming were worked out from the DNA. Of about 170,000 clones in the sample, around 83% are singletons; the top ten hold about 4%. The ends lost 2 bases at V and 4 bases at J; junction bases unmatched: 6. The CDR3 loop spans 15 amino acids. Germline CDR1 and CDR2: MNHEY and SMNVEV (reference sequence). This chain joins TRBV27 and TRBJ2-7; 9 bases are a match to TRBD1. Sequencing input: PBMCs or T cells enriched from blood (not recorded which). The source of this sequence is a woman in her forties or fifties in a cohort exposed to, infected with or recovered from COVID-19 (not recorded which). The CDR3 here is CASSLQQGASYEQYF. CDR3 sequence (DNA): TGTGCCAGCAGTTTACAACAGGGGGCCTCGTACGAGCAGTACTTC.